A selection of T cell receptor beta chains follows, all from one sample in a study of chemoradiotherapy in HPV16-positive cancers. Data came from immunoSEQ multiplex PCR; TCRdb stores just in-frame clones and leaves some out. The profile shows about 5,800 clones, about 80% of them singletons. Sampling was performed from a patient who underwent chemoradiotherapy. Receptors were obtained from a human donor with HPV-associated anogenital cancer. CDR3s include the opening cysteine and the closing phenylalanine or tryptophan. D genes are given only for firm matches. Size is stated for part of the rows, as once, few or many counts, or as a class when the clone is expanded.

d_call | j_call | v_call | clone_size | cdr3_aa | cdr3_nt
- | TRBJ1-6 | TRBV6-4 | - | CASGNGNGNSPLHF | TGTGCCAGCGGAAATGGTAATGGGAATTCACCCCTCCACTTT
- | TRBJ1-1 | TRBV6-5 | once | CASSYRHRDRNTEAFF | TGTGCCAGCAGTTACAGGCACAGGGATAGGAACACTGAAGCTTTCTTT
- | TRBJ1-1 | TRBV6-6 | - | CASSYSWGGDTEAFF | TGTGCCAGCAGTTACTCGTGGGGTGGGGACACTGAAGCTTTCTTT
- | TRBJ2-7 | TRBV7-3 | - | CASSLVQGFEQYF | TGTGCCAGCAGCTTAGTCCAGGGCTTCGAGCAGTACTTC
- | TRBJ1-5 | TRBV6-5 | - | CASGVANQPQHF | TGTGCCAGTGGGGTTGCCAATCAGCCCCAGCATTTT
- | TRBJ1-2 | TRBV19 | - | CASSPYLTANYGYTF | TGTGCCAGTAGCCCCTATTTGACAGCTAACTATGGCTACACCTTC
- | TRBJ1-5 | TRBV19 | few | CASSARTANSNQPQHF | TGTGCCAGTAGTGCTCGGACAGCGAATAGCAATCAGCCCCAGCATTTT
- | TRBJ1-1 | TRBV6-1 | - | CASSERGNTEAFF | TGTGCCAGCAGTGAGAGGGGGAACACTGAAGCTTTCTTT
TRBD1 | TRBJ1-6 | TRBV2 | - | CASISQGALNSPLHF | TGTGCCAGCATCAGTCAGGGGGCGCTGAATTCACCCCTCCACTTT
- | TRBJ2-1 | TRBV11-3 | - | CASSLERVGEARQFF | TGTGCCAGCAGCTTAGAGCGGGTGGGGGAGGCTCGGCAGTTCTTC
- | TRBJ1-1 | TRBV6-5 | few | CASSYTGQAFF | TGTGCCAGCAGTTATACAGGCCAAGCTTTCTTT
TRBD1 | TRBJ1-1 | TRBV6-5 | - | CASNLQGGLNTEAFF | TGTGCCAGCAACCTACAGGGGGGGTTGAACACTGAAGCTTTCTTT
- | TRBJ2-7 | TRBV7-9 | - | CASSWLPSSYEQYF | TGTGCCAGCAGCTGGCTGCCGAGCTCCTACGAGCAGTACTTC
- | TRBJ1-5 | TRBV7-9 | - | CASSLGGGQPQHF | TGTGCCAGCAGCTTAGGGGGGGGCCAGCCCCAGCATTTT
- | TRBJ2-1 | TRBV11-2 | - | CASSLLRLNEQFF | TGTGCCAGCAGCTTATTGCGGCTCAATGAGCAGTTCTTC
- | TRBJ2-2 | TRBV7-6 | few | CASSLGSGELFF | TGTGCCAGCAGCTTGGGTTCCGGGGAGCTGTTTTTT
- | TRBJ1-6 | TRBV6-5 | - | CASSYLVGGSPLHF | TGTGCCAGCAGTTACTTGGTGGGGGGTTCACCCCTCCACTTT
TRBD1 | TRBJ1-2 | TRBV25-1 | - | CASSDPSTGGAAYGYTF | TGTGCCAGCAGTGACCCCTCGACAGGGGGGGCCGCCTATGGCTACACCTTC
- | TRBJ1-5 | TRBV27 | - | CASGTWGNQPQHF | TGTGCCAGCGGGACTTGGGGCAATCAGCCCCAGCATTTT